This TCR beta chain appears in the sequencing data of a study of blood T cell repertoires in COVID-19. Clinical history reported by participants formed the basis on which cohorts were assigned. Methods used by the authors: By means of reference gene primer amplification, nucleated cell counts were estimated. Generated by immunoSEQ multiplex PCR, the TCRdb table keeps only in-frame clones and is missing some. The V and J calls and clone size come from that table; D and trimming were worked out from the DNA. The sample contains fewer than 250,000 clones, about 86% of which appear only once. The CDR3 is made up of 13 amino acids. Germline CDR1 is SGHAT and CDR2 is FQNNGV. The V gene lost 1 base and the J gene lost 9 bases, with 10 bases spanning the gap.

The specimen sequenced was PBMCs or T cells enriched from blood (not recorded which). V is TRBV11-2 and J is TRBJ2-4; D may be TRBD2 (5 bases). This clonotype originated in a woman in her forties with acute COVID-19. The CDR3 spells CASSLGTDSIQYF. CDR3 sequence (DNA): TGTGCCAGCAGCTTAGGGACTGATAGCATTCAGTACTTC.